The 5 T cell receptor beta chains below come from one sample, sequenced in a study of regulatory T cells in long-lasting Graves disease. For TCR beta, libraries came from iRepertoire HTBI primers and Arm-PCR of CDR3 regions. TCRdb independently ran MiXCR on the multiplex PCR reads; one entry per CDR3 protein. The table includes approximately 400,000 distinct CDR3 sequences, about a quarter detected once. Documented time point: persistent/refractory GD, antithyroid drugs over 5 years with positive TRAb. Extracted RNA from PBMCs served as the source of the TCR library. The source material was peripheral blood mononuclear cells (PBMCs), sampled when the disease was refractory, from a patient treated with antithyroid drugs. The receptors were sampled from a female donor with Graves disease.

The chain carries TRBV9 and TRBJ1-1; TRBD1 is a possible D gene (6 bases). The germline V gene has CDR1 SGDLS and CDR2 YYNGEE. Between the trimmed V and J ends, which lost 0 bases and 4 bases, there was a span of 10 bases. This CDR3 is 14 amino acids long. CDR3 residues: CASSVEGGLTEAFF. DNA for the CDR3: TGTGCCAGCAGCGTAGAGGGGGGACTCACTGAAGCTTTCTTT. Full variable domain (outside the CDR3, taken from reference TRBV9 and TRBJ1-1): DSGVTQTPKHLITATGQRVTLRCSPRSGDLSVYWYQQSLDQGLQFLIQYYNGEERAKGNILERFSAQQFPDLHSELNLSSLELGDSALYFCASSVEGGLTEAFFGQGTRLTVV.

This clonotype was picked up a small number of times. The V and J genes are TRBV7-9 and TRBJ2-5, with 9 bases identical to TRBD2. CDR1 and CDR2 from the germline V gene are SEHNR and FQNEAQ (reference sequence). The CDR3 runs to 17 residues. After removal of 5 bases from V and 0 bases from J, the junction contained 10 bases not matched to a gene. The CDR3 spells CASSPHALAGNQETQYF. CDR3 DNA: TGTGCCAGCAGCCCGCACGCCCTAGCGGGGAACCAAGAGACCCAGTACTTC.

The chain recombines TRBV5-1 with TRBJ2-2; possible D gene TRBD1, 5 bases. Germline V gene lookup returns CDR1 SGHRS and CDR2 YFSETQ. Trimming pared 4 bases from V and 5 bases from J, leaving 15 bases between. The length of the CDR3 is 15 residues. This CDR3 is CASSQSRQSTGELFF. The DNA for the CDR3 is TGCGCCAGCAGCCAATCGCGACAGTCGACCGGGGAGCTGTTTTTT.

This clonotype has at least ten counts. The V call is TRBV28, the J call TRBJ1-2; 7 bases line up with TRBD1. Germline V lookup: CDR1 MDHEN, CDR2 SYDVKM. V shed 6 bases, J shed 4 bases, and the junction held 5 bases outside the gene matches. The CDR3 is made up of 13 amino acids. This CDR3 is CASRLGQTYGYTF. In DNA form, the CDR3 reads TGTGCCAGCAGGCTGGGACAGACCTATGGCTACACCTTC.

V and J are TRBV19 and TRBJ2-3, with TRBD2 matching over 14 bases. The CDR3 is 16 amino acids. Per the germline V gene, CDR1 is LNHDA and CDR2 is SQIVND (reference sequence). Trimming cost V 7 bases and J 4 bases; bases outside gene matches: 7. The CDR3 DNA follows: TGTGCCAGTAACCCACGACTAGCGGGAGGGGCAGATACGCAGTATTTT. This sequence encodes CASNPRLAGGADTQYF.